This TCR beta chain was captured by sequencing in a study of blood T cell repertoires in COVID-19. On the study more broadly: Italy, Spain and the United States were the sources of the convalescent and acute COVID-19 samples. The cDNA or gDNA used as material had been derived from T cells, B-cell-depleted T cells, or PBMCs.

Germline V gene lookup returns CDR1 SNHLY and CDR2 FYNNEI. This CDR3 is built from 13 residues. V lost 10 bases to trimming and J lost 7 bases; unmatched junction nucleotides: 10. As originally analysed: Reference gene primer amplification gave nucleated cell count estimates. The assay was immunoSEQ multiplex PCR, and TCRdb's table has in-frame clones only and misses some. D and trimming were read from the DNA, whereas the V and J calls and clone size are those reported in that table. The sample yields approximately 75,000 clones, 80% to 95% seen once. This sequence was found in a human donor in a cohort sampled during active COVID-19. The sequenced sample was peripheral blood. This chain joins TRBV2 and TRBJ2-1; the match to TRBD2 covers 7 bases. The CDR3 DNA reads TGTGCCATTTGGGGGGGAGTGGGAAATGAGCAGTTCTTC. It codes for CAIWGGVGNEQFF.